These 31 T cell receptor beta chains originate from one sample sequenced in a study of shared clonotypes between healthy human individuals. Only CD45RO-negative cells positively selected for CCR7 counted as naive CD8 cells, so terminally differentiated effector memory CD45RA+ cells were excluded. The data were produced by immunoSEQ multiplex PCR, yet TCRdb's version contains in-frame clones alone and is incomplete. The sample lists around 580,000 clones, 95% to 98% occurring once. Specimen: naive CD8+ T cells sorted from blood. The receptor set was obtained from a young man in good health.

CDR3: CASSPERELSYEQYF. DNA of the CDR3: TGTGCCAGCAGTCCTGAGCGGGAGTTATCCTACGAGCAGTACTTC. J is TRBJ2-7 and V is TRBV27; TRBD2 aligns across 8 bases. J was trimmed by 1 base and V by 5 bases; bases with no gene match: 7. Germline values: CDR1 MNHEY, CDR2 SMNVEV (reference sequence). This CDR3 is built from 15 residues.

V and J are TRBV9 and TRBJ2-5; the D call may be TRBD1 or TRBD2 (5 bases each). The CDR3 runs 15 residues. Deletions cut 6 bases from V and 2 bases from J, with 17 bases between. Germline lookup yields CDR1 SGDLS and CDR2 YYNGEE. CDR3 nucleotides: TGTGCCAGCACCCCAAGTGGGGGAATTCAAGAGACCCAGTACTTC. Its protein product is CASTPSGGIQETQYF.

The chain recombines TRBV11-2 with TRBJ1-5; D remains ambiguous. CDR3 length: 14 amino acids. The germline V and J ends were trimmed by 0 bases and 3 bases, with 6 bases remaining between them. The V gene's germline CDR1 is SGHAT and CDR2 FQNNGV. CDR3 loop: CASSLEGNNQPQHF. The CDR3 DNA sequence: TGTGCCAGCAGCTTAGAAGGCAACAATCAGCCCCAGCATTTT.

DNA of the CDR3: TGTGCCAGCAGCTTTCCCAGGGAAGAGGCCGGGGAGCTGTTTTTT. Translated: CASSFPREEAGELFF. This chain uses TRBV7-9 with TRBJ2-2, with D possibly TRBD1 on 5 matching bases. Looked up from germline, CDR1 is SEHNR and CDR2 is FQNEAQ (reference sequence). The CDR3 has 15 amino acids. V dropped 3 bases and J dropped 6 bases, with 14 bases sitting between them.

J is TRBJ2-2 and V is TRBV7-6; D not certain. CDR3 size: 15 residues. The V gene's germline CDR1 is SGHVS and CDR2 FNYEAQ. With 1 base removed from V and 6 bases from J, the gap between germline ends came to 12 bases. The CDR3 sequence: CASSLGGSRSGELFF. In DNA form, the CDR3 reads TGTGCCAGCAGCTTAGGGGGTAGTAGGTCCGGGGAGCTGTTTTTT. The variable domain in full, with the rest retrieved from reference TRBV7-6 and TRBJ2-2, is GAGVSQSPRYKVTKRGQDVALRCDPISGHVSLYWYRQALGQGPEFLTYFNYEAQQDKSGLPNDRFSAERPEGSISTLTIQRTEQRDSAMYRCASSLGGSRSGELFFGEGSRLTVL.

The V and J genes are TRBV6-6 and TRBJ1-5, with D maybe TRBD1 (5 bases). CDR1 is MNHNY, CDR2 SVGAGI, per germline (reference sequence). V was shortened by 4 bases and J by 2 bases, with 12 bases between the two germline ends. The CDR3 length is 15 residues. The CDR3 DNA reads TGTGCCAGCAGTTTACCCAGGGATGGCAATCAGCCCCAGCATTTT. Amino acid sequence: CASSLPRDGNQPQHF.

The V gene is TRBV18, the J gene TRBJ2-3; a possible D gene is TRBD1 (5 bases). Germline CDR1 reads KGHSH; CDR2 reads LQKENI. CDR3 length: 16 residues. Trimming pared 3 bases from V and 3 bases from J, leaving 16 bases between. CDR3 amino acids: CASSPKETEATDTQYF. The CDR3 region has the DNA TGTGCCAGCTCACCCAAGGAGACAGAGGCGACAGATACGCAGTATTTT.

With regard to this clone: The identical CDR3 is also encoded by other nucleotide sequences in the sample. The V and J genes are TRBV27 and TRBJ2-3; maybe TRBD2 (6 bases). V was shortened by 0 bases and J by 0 bases, with 7 bases between the two germline ends. Germline CDR1 reads MNHEY; CDR2 reads SMNVEV (reference sequence). The CDR3 is 15 residues long. This CDR3 is CASSLSAGSTDTQYF. CDR3 coding DNA: TGTGCCAGCAGTTTATCCGCGGGGAGCACAGATACGCAGTATTTT.

This clone was seen only once. The chain uses TRBV29-1 and TRBJ1-1; D is unclear. CDR3 length equals 12 residues. Germline assignment: CDR1 SQVTM and CDR2 ANQGSEA. The ends were cut back, 4 bases at V and 7 bases at J, with 13 bases in the middle. The CDR3 nucleotides read TGCAGCGTTGCCCCCGCCGGCAATGAAGCTTTCTTT. Translated, it gives CSVAPAGNEAFF.

This chain connects TRBV27 to TRBJ1-2; D gene uncertain. The V end lost 5 bases, the J end lost 4 bases, and 17 bases lay between the germline ends. CDR3 length: 15 amino acids. Germline V gene lookup returns CDR1 MNHEY and CDR2 SMNVEV (reference sequence). This CDR3 is CASSTTRTAPYGYTF. The CDR3 nucleotides are TGTGCCAGCAGTACCACCCGGACCGCTCCCTATGGCTACACCTTC.

V usage is TRBV7-9 and J usage is TRBJ2-4, with D unclear. CDR1 and CDR2 from the germline V gene are SEHNR and FQNEAQ (reference sequence). Trimming took 3 bases from V and 2 from J, leaving 8 bases between them. The CDR3 runs to 14 residues. CDR3 sequence (DNA): TGTGCCAGCAGCTTGTCGGAGACCAAAAACATTCAGTACTTC. It encodes CASSLSETKNIQYF.

The chain joins TRBV27 to TRBJ2-7; weak D call: TRBD2 (5 bases). Germline loops: CDR1 MNHEY, CDR2 SMNVEV (reference sequence). V dropped 3 bases and J dropped 3 bases, with 12 bases sitting between them. This CDR3 is 14 amino acids long. The CDR3 protein is CASSFGRDDYEQYF. The CDR3 DNA reads TGTGCCAGCAGTTTTGGACGGGATGACTACGAGCAGTACTTC.

V usage is TRBV6-5 and J usage is TRBJ2-7, with 7 bases identical to TRBD2. V trimming: 2 bases; J trimming: 1 base; junction bases outside the gene matches: 8. This CDR3 has 16 residues. Germline values: CDR1 MNHEY, CDR2 SVGAGI. CDR3 residues: CASSYGEGGFSYEQYF. Written as DNA, the CDR3 is TGTGCCAGCAGTTACGGGGAGGGAGGGTTTTCCTACGAGCAGTACTTC.

CDR3 residues: CASSFFGGYEQYF. CDR3 sequence (DNA): TGTGCCAGCAGCTTTTTTGGCGGTTACGAGCAGTACTTC. This chain links TRBV5-4 with TRBJ2-7; no clear D gene. Germline V CDR1 and CDR2: SGHNT, YYREEE (reference sequence). Trimming left V 2 bases short and J 4 bases short, with 10 bases between. This CDR3 is 13 amino acids long.

On this clone itself: Other DNA sequences within the sample encode an identical CDR3. The genes are TRBV4-1 and TRBJ2-1; D is perhaps TRBD1 (6 bases). Germline loops: CDR1 MGHRA, CDR2 YSYEKL. V lost 0 bases and J 0 bases, leaving 9 bases between the germline ends. The CDR3 is 16 residues long. CDR3 DNA sequence: TGCGCCAGCAGCCAAGAAGGGGGTAGCTCCTACAATGAGCAGTTCTTC. Translated, it gives CASSQEGGSSYNEQFF.

This clone has just a few counts. The chain couples TRBV6-1 to TRBJ2-1; 11 bases match TRBD2. This CDR3 region has 17 residues. Looked up from germline, CDR1 is MNHNS and CDR2 is SASEGT. The junction had 9 bases not matched to a gene; V was cut back by 2 bases and J by 6 bases. This CDR3 reads CASSESSTLAGANEQFF. The CDR3 coding sequence is TGTGCCAGCAGTGAAAGCTCCACACTAGCGGGAGCCAATGAGCAGTTCTTC.

The CDR3 spells CASSQDRMVRVDTGELFF. For the CDR3, the DNA is TGCGCCAGCAGCCAAGATAGGATGGTTAGGGTTGACACCGGGGAGCTGTTTTTT. V is TRBV4-3 and J is TRBJ2-2; D not certain. This CDR3 is built from 18 residues. Trimming removed 0 bases at V and 3 bases at J, with 17 bases between. Germline CDR1 reads LGHNA; CDR2 reads YSLEER.

The J gene is TRBJ1-2, the V gene TRBV27, with D possibly matching TRBD1 (6 bases). V shed 4 bases and J shed 8 bases, with 17 bases lying between them. The CDR3 is 14 amino acids. CDR1 MNHEY and CDR2 SMNVEV come from the germline V gene (reference sequence). The CDR3 loop is CASSSPRYGGGYTF. CDR3 DNA: TGTGCCAGCAGTTCCCCCCGTTACGGGGGCGGCTACACCTTC.

The chain uses TRBV29-1 and TRBJ1-1; a weak D match, TRBD1 (5 bases). Per germline, CDR1 SQVTM and CDR2 ANQGSEA. The CDR3 length is 12 residues. V was cut by 2 bases and J by 6 bases, with 10 bases left in between. CDR3 coding DNA: TGCAGCGTTGAATGGGAAGGGGCTGAAGCTTTCTTT. It specifies CSVEWEGAEAFF.

This chain links TRBV10-3 with TRBJ1-4, with TRBD1 as a possible D gene (5 bases). The V and J ends lost 0 bases and 5 bases respectively, with 13 bases between them. The CDR3 is 16 amino acids. CDR1 is ENHRY and CDR2 is SYGVKD in the germline V gene. The CDR3 region has the DNA TGTGCCATCAGTGAGTCGAGGGAGGGGATGAATGAAAAACTGTTTTTT. Translating it yields CAISESREGMNEKLFF.

CDR3 region: CASSWLAGADYEQYF. CDR3 sequence (DNA): TGTGCCAGCAGCTGGCTAGCGGGAGCGGACTACGAGCAGTACTTC. The chain has TRBV13 and TRBJ2-7, with 10 bases aligning to TRBD2. The junction had 6 bases not matched to a gene; V was cut back by 4 bases and J by 3 bases. This CDR3 region has 15 residues. Germline assignment: CDR1 PRHDT and CDR2 FYEKMQ (reference sequence). Supplemented by reference TRBV13 and TRBJ2-7, the full variable domain reads AAGVIQSPRHLIKEKRETATLKCYPIPRHDTVYWYQQGPGQDPQFLISFYEKMQSDKGSIPDRFSAQQFSDYHSELNMSSLELGDSALYFCASSWLAGADYEQYFGPGTRLTVT.

The chain employs TRBV4-3 and TRBJ1-1; 7 nucleotides line up with TRBD1. The junction had 5 bases not matched to a gene; V was cut back by 1 base and J by 3 bases. Germline V gene data show CDR1 as LGHNA and CDR2 as YSLEER. The CDR3 runs 15 residues. This CDR3 reads CASSQGETGYTEAFF. The CDR3 nucleotides read TGCGCCAGCAGCCAAGGCGAGACAGGGTACACTGAAGCTTTCTTT.

This clone was detected once. V gene TRBV5-3 combines with J gene TRBJ2-1, with D unclear. TRBV5-3 is sorted into the ORF group, with uncertain function. The CDR3 loop spans 16 amino acids. Trimming cost V 0 bases and J 9 bases, with 19 bases left between them. CDR3 protein: CARSLAYPPRRCEQFF. CDR3 coding DNA: TGTGCCAGAAGCTTGGCCTACCCCCCTAGGAGATGTGAGCAGTTCTTC.

The chain uses TRBV7-6 and TRBJ2-3; TRBD2 aligns across 8 bases. The CDR3 loop spans 14 amino acids. J was trimmed by 3 bases and V by 6 bases; bases with no gene match: 5. The germline CDR1 and CDR2 sequences are SGHVS and FNYEAQ. Here the CDR3 reads CASRNRGGTDTQYF. CDR3 sequence (DNA): TGTGCCAGCAGGAATCGGGGGGGTACAGATACGCAGTATTTT.

The gene calls are TRBV7-6 and TRBJ2-3; TRBD2 matches 11 bases. V shed 4 bases and J 4 bases; nucleotides not matched to a gene: 13. CDR1 and CDR2 from the germline V gene are SGHVS and FNYEAQ. The CDR3 has 18 residues. CDR3 residues: CASSSAPLAGAGSDTQYF. The CDR3 DNA reads as TGTGCCAGCAGCTCCGCGCCACTAGCGGGAGCAGGTTCAGATACGCAGTATTTT. The whole variable domain, filled in from reference TRBV7-6 and TRBJ2-3, reads GAGVSQSPRYKVTKRGQDVALRCDPISGHVSLYWYRQALGQGPEFLTYFNYEAQQDKSGLPNDRFSAERPEGSISTLTIQRTEQRDSAMYRCASSSAPLAGAGSDTQYFGPGTRLTVL.

The chain employs TRBV30 and TRBJ2-7; D is perhaps TRBD2 (6 bases). V lost 1 base and J lost 2, with 9 bases in between. The germline gives CDR1 GTSNPN, CDR2 SVGIG (reference sequence). This CDR3 comprises 13 residues. The CDR3 bases are TGTGCCTGGAGTGCGGGAGTGGCCTACGAGCAGTACTTC. Encoded protein: CAWSAGVAYEQYF.

The chain couples TRBV13 to TRBJ2-5; 9 nucleotides align to TRBD2. J lost 4 bases, V lost 6 bases, and 12 bases had no gene match. The germline V gene encodes CDR1 PRHDT and CDR2 FYEKMQ (reference sequence). This CDR3 region has 16 residues. The chain's CDR3 is CASRQFSGREGETQYF. CDR3 nucleotides: TGTGCCAGCAGACAATTTAGCGGGAGAGAAGGAGAGACCCAGTACTTC.

The genes are TRBV29-1 and TRBJ1-2; the match to TRBD1 covers 7 bases. This CDR3 has 14 amino acids. CDR1 and CDR2 from the germline V gene are SQVTM and ANQGSEA. Unmatched junction bases numbered 8, after V lost 5 bases and J lost 2 bases. CDR3 sequence: CSVRGRWENYGYTF. The DNA of the CDR3 is TGCAGCGTTAGGGGGCGGTGGGAAAACTATGGCTACACCTTC.

The chain carries TRBV11-2 and TRBJ1-5; D ambiguous. Germline V gene sequence: CDR1 SGHAT, CDR2 FQNNGV. Trimming cost V 5 bases and J 1 base, with 12 bases left between them. There are 15 residues in the CDR3. CDR3 in DNA: TGTGCCAGCAGCATCACTAGTCGAAGCAATCAGCCCCAGCATTTT. As protein: CASSITSRSNQPQHF.

This chain connects TRBV28 to TRBJ2-2; 7 bases map to TRBD1. The CDR3 contains 16 residues. J lost 4 bases, V lost 4 bases, and 9 bases had no gene match. Per germline, CDR1 MDHEN and CDR2 SYDVKM. In nucleotides, the CDR3 is TGTGCCAGCAGTTCCGGCACAGGGGCGGTCACCGGGGAGCTGTTTTTT. This encodes CASSSGTGAVTGELFF.

V and J are TRBV5-1 and TRBJ2-7; D possibly uses TRBD1 or TRBD2 (5 bases each). This CDR3 is built from 15 residues. The V end was cut by 4 bases, the J end by 4 bases, with 18 bases between. The germline gives CDR1 SGHRS, CDR2 YFSETQ. The CDR3 reads CASSRGTDLRYEQYF. The CDR3 nucleotides are TGCGCCAGCAGCCGTGGGACCGACCTTAGGTACGAGCAGTACTTC.